This T cell receptor beta chain originates from a study of shared clonotypes between healthy human individuals. The protocol was immunoSEQ multiplex PCR, while the TCRdb copy is restricted to in-frame clones and leaves out a portion. Among around 610,000 clones listed, around 96% were seen once. It was CD45RO-negative cells, positively selected for CCR7, that made up naive CD8 cells, with terminally differentiated effector memory CD45RA+ cells excluded. All the donors were Caucasian adults who lived in Nashville, Tennessee. The sequencing sample was made of naive CD8+ T cells sorted from blood. The TCR was taken from a woman under 40 in good health.

CDR3 DNA sequence: TGTGCCAGCAGCGCGGGGGGGAGGCAGGGACCGTCCAATGAGCAGTTCTTC. Protein sequence: CASSAGGRQGPSNEQFF. The chain has TRBV9 and TRBJ2-1; 8 positions match TRBD2. Germline CDR1 SGDLS, CDR2 YYNGEE. Germline trimming cut 3 bases from V and 6 bases from J; bases unmatched to any gene: 14. This CDR3 contains 17 residues.